Here is one T cell receptor (beta chain) with its context. The data derive from a study of OX40 agonist ivuxolimab in advanced cancers. Overall study context: Under the entry rules, prior anti-PD-1, anti-PD-L1 or anti-CTLA-4 therapy was allowed, and 40% had some.

Germline CDR1 SGHRS, CDR2 YFSETQ. The CDR3 runs to 15 residues. The junction had 8 bases not matched to a gene; V was cut back by 4 bases and J by 5 bases. Profiled with immunoSEQ multiplex PCR; TCRdb holds only in-frame clones, not every one. The sample lists about 57,000 clones, about 83% occurring once. V gene TRBV5-1 combines with J gene TRBJ1-2; TRBD1 agrees at 10 bases. This sequence was found in an adult with an advanced solid tumor such as melanoma, head and neck, liver or kidney cancer. Sequenced here: CD4+ or CD8+ T cells sorted from blood, sampled in a trial of the OX40 agonist ivuxolimab. For the CDR3, the DNA is TGCGCCAGCAGCGTCGGACAGGGGGGATTTTATGGCTACACCTTC. Residues: CASSVGQGGFYGYTF. The full variable domain, in which reference TRBV5-1 and TRBJ1-2 provide the parts outside the CDR3, is KAGVTQTPRYLIKTRGQQVTLSCSPISGHRSVSWYQQTPGQGLQFLFEYFSETQRNKGNFPGRFSGRQFSNSRSEMNVSTLELGDSALYLCASSVGQGGFYGYTFGSGTRLTVV.